Sequencing of this TCR beta chain was carried out in a study of post-analysis software for immune sequencing data. Study findings and constraints: The normalized Chao1 diversity of multiple sclerosis patients was significantly lower than that of controls. Patients had higher frequencies than controls of five TRBV segments, including TRBV5-6, TRBV5-1 and TRBV20-1. Under F measure analysis, samples from one preparation batch co-clustered strongly.

The CDR3 totals 16 residues. V lost 2 bases to trimming and J lost 5 bases; unmatched junction nucleotides: 7. Germline CDR1 reads MDHEN; CDR2 reads SYDVKM. Unique molecular identifiers were present in the TCR beta cDNA libraries. TCRdb recomputed calls from the PCR reads with MiXCR, one row per CDR3 protein. The data show over 700,000 distinct CDR3 sequences, roughly 29% seen once. Worth noting for this clonotype: What it recognizes is unknown.

The sequenced sample was blood. The rearrangement uses TRBV28 and TRBJ2-5, with 11 bases fitting TRBD2. This sequence was found in a girl aged 5-17 years with multiple sclerosis. In nucleotides, the CDR3 is TGTGCCAGCAGTTTAGCGCTAGCGGGAGGAGGGGAGACCCAGTACTTC. Translating it yields CASSLALAGGGETQYF.